These 23 T cell receptor beta chains originate from one sample sequenced in a study of beta chain features in type 1 diabetes. Whole-study findings and limits: TCRB CDR3s were moderately but significantly shorter in Type 1 diabetes patients in all four CD4+ subsets.

The entirety of the isolated RNA underwent reverse transcription, so expressed TCRB transcripts were sequenced. Data came from immunoSEQ multiplex PCR; TCRdb stores just in-frame clones and leaves some out. The data show roughly 300,000 clones, 13% to 15% seen once. Antigen specificity for these receptors is unknown. Sequencing was carried out using naive CD4+ T cells from blood. The receptors were sampled from a man aged 25 to 45 with type 1 diabetes.

This clone was picked up a small number of times. The rearrangement uses TRBV5-6 and TRBJ1-2; D is perhaps TRBD1 (5 bases). CDR1 SGHDT and CDR2 YYEEEE come from the germline V gene. The CDR3 loop spans 16 amino acids. The ends were cut back, 0 bases at V and 0 bases at J, with 12 bases in the middle. The CDR3 reads CASSLGSREANYGYTF. The CDR3 nucleotides are TGTGCCAGCAGCTTGGGGAGCAGGGAGGCTAACTATGGCTACACCTTC.

This clone was seen more than once but under ten times. The CDR3 here is CASSLVREEVATQYF. In nucleotides, the CDR3 is TGTGCCAGCAGTTTGGTTCGGGAGGAGGTAGCTACGCAGTATTTT. The chain links TRBV27 to TRBJ2-3; 7 bases match TRBD2. The CDR3 is 15 residues long. Germline values: CDR1 MNHEY, CDR2 SMNVEV (reference sequence). V lost 3 bases to trimming and J lost 8 bases; unmatched junction nucleotides: 11.

There are a few counts of this clone. The V and J genes are TRBV19 and TRBJ2-5; 9 bases map to TRBD1. Trimming cost V 8 bases and J 1 base; bases outside gene matches: 5. CDR3 length: 14 amino acids. Germline CDR1 and CDR2: LNHDA and SQIVND (reference sequence). The DNA for the CDR3 is TGTGCCAGTTCCGGGACAGGGCTCCAAGAGACCCAGTACTTC. Its translation is CASSGTGLQETQYF.

This sequence joins TRBV15 and TRBJ1-5; 8 bases fit TRBD1. Germline trimming cut 5 bases from V and 2 bases from J; bases unmatched to any gene: 14. This CDR3 has 18 amino acids. Germline V lookup: CDR1 LNHNV, CDR2 YYDKDF (reference sequence). The CDR3 reads CATSPGRGLPSGNQPQHF. The CDR3 DNA reads TGTGCCACCAGCCCGGGCAGGGGGCTCCCTTCGGGCAATCAGCCCCAGCATTTT.

The chain joins TRBV5-1 to TRBJ2-7; tentatively, D is TRBD1 (6 bases). This CDR3 is built from 14 residues. V gave up 5 bases and J gave up 6 bases, with 18 bases separating them. The germline gives CDR1 SGHRS, CDR2 YFSETQ. CDR3 amino acids: CASRVPGQDFEQYF. The CDR3 DNA is TGCGCCAGCAGGGTCCCGGGACAAGATTTCGAGCAGTACTTC.

There are a few counts of this clone. The chain has TRBV25-1 and TRBJ1-5; tentatively, D is TRBD1 (6 bases). CDR3 size: 14 residues. V lost 4 bases and J 3 bases, leaving 10 bases between the germline ends. Germline V CDR1 and CDR2: MGHDK, SYGVNS. Here the CDR3 reads CASSATGNNQPQHF. CDR3 coding DNA: TGTGCCAGCAGTGCGACAGGTAACAATCAGCCCCAGCATTTT.

This sequence joins TRBV13 and TRBJ2-2; TRBD2 aligns across 9 bases. Germline CDR1 and CDR2: PRHDT and FYEKMQ (reference sequence). The V segment lost 5 bases and the J segment 4 bases; nucleotides outside the gene matches: 8. There are 16 residues in the CDR3. This CDR3 is CASSPQLAGITGELFF. CDR3 bases: TGTGCCAGCAGCCCCCAACTAGCGGGTATCACCGGGGAGCTGTTTTTT.

The chain uses TRBV4-2 and TRBJ2-3; TRBD2 matches 8 bases. CDR1 is LGHNA, CDR2 YNFKEQ, per germline. CDR3 size: 14 residues. V trimming: 3 bases; J trimming: 4 bases; junction bases outside the gene matches: 3. The CDR3 region is CASSQRLASDTQYF. DNA of the CDR3: TGTGCCAGCAGCCAGAGACTAGCGTCAGATACGCAGTATTTT.

This clone was seen a few times. V is TRBV11-3 and J is TRBJ2-1, with D possibly TRBD2 on 6 matching bases. This CDR3 spans 13 amino acids. Between the trimmed V and J ends, which lost 0 bases and 12 bases, there was a span of 12 bases. Germline loops: CDR1 SGHNT, CDR2 YENEEA. This CDR3 is CASSLELGGGQFF. The CDR3, as DNA: TGTGCCAGCAGCTTAGAATTGGGAGGTGGGCAGTTCTTC. The full variable domain, its missing parts supplied by reference TRBV11-3 and TRBJ2-1, is EAGVVQSPRYKIIEKKQPVAFWCNPISGHNTLYWYLQNLGQGPELLIRYENEEAVDDSQLPKDRFSAERLKGVDSTLKIQPAELGDSAVYLCASSLELGGGQFFGPGTRLTVL.

This clone was detected a few times. The genes are TRBV7-3 and TRBJ2-1, with 9 nucleotides matching TRBD2. Unmatched junction bases numbered 2, after V lost 2 bases and J lost 6 bases. This CDR3 is 14 amino acids long. In germline, CDR1 is SGHTA, CDR2 FQGTGA. CDR3 region: CASSLLTSGNEQFF. The CDR3, as DNA: TGTGCCAGCAGCTTATTGACTAGCGGCAATGAGCAGTTCTTC.

The chain employs TRBV18 and TRBJ1-2; tentative D call: TRBD1 (6 bases). The CDR3 runs 13 residues. With 4 bases removed from V and 6 bases from J, the gap between germline ends came to 12 bases. CDR1 is KGHSH and CDR2 is LQKENI in the germline V gene. DNA of the CDR3: TGTGCCAGCTCACAGGGACAACTGGATGGCTACACCTTC. Translation gives CASSQGQLDGYTF.

The J gene is TRBJ2-5, the V gene TRBV5-4, with 10 positions matching TRBD2. V shed 6 bases and J 4 bases; nucleotides not matched to a gene: 6. Germline loops: CDR1 SGHNT, CDR2 YYREEE (reference sequence). This CDR3 has 14 residues. The CDR3 sequence is CASNSGRAGETQYF. As DNA, the CDR3 is TGTGCCAGCAACAGCGGGAGGGCCGGAGAGACCCAGTACTTC. The whole variable domain, filled in from reference TRBV5-4 and TRBJ2-5, reads ETGVTQSPTHLIKTRGQQVTLRCSSQSGHNTVSWYQQALGQGPQFIFQYYREEENGRGNFPPRFSGLQFPNYSSELNVNALELDDSALYLCASNSGRAGETQYFGPGTRLLVL.

The chain uses TRBV28 and TRBJ2-7; 7 bases line up with TRBD2. There are 12 residues in the CDR3. V shed 7 bases and J 6 bases; nucleotides not matched to a gene: 6. CDR1 and CDR2 from the germline V gene are MDHEN and SYDVKM. DNA of the CDR3: TGTGCCAGCACCATGGGGGGGAGCGAGCAGTACTTC. It translates to CASTMGGSEQYF.

This clone has a handful of counts. The rearrangement links TRBV6-6 to TRBJ2-7; perhaps TRBD2 as D (7 bases). Germline CDR1 is MNHNY and CDR2 is SVGAGI (reference sequence). CDR3 length: 16 residues. Trimming pared 2 bases from V and 5 bases from J, leaving 19 bases between. CDR3 protein: CASSYVGGGGLDEQYF. CDR3 nucleotide sequence: TGTGCCAGCAGTTACGTCGGGGGAGGGGGGTTAGACGAGCAGTACTTC.

This clone was seen more than once but under ten times. This sequence joins TRBV29-1 and TRBJ1-1, with D hard to call. Germline V gives CDR1 SQVTM, CDR2 ANQGSEA. V lost 5 bases to trimming and J lost 7 bases, with 29 bases between them. The CDR3 consists of 17 residues. The CDR3 nucleotides read TGCAGCGTTTTTAATAGCGTACCTGGGTTCCCTGGCGGTGAAGCTTTCTTT. It codes for CSVFNSVPGFPGGEAFF.

This sequence joins TRBV28 and TRBJ2-1; 9 bases agree with TRBD1. The CDR3 has 15 amino acids. The ends lost 3 bases at V and 7 bases at J; junction bases unmatched: 7. Germline V lookup: CDR1 MDHEN, CDR2 SYDVKM. This CDR3 reads CASSFTGTGNNEQFF. In DNA, the CDR3 is TGTGCCAGCAGTTTTACCGGGACAGGGAATAATGAGCAGTTCTTC.

This clone has only a few counts. The V gene is TRBV7-9, the J gene TRBJ2-3; TRBD2 matches 7 bases. CDR3 length: 16 amino acids. Germline trimming cut 1 base from V and 4 bases from J; bases unmatched to any gene: 8. Germline V gene sequence: CDR1 SEHNR, CDR2 FQNEAQ (reference sequence). CDR3 protein: CASSLEGGPGADTQYF. CDR3 coding DNA: TGTGCCAGCAGCTTAGAGGGAGGGCCCGGGGCAGATACGCAGTATTTT.

The chain has TRBV19 and TRBJ2-3; D perhaps matches TRBD2 (5 bases). There are 16 residues in the CDR3. V dropped 3 bases and J dropped 0 bases, with 13 bases sitting between them. CDR1 is LNHDA, CDR2 SQIVND, per germline (reference sequence). The CDR3 DNA reads as TGTGCCAGTAGTATTGGATTAGCGCGAAGCACAGATACGCAGTATTTT. Protein sequence: CASSIGLARSTDTQYF.

The genes are TRBV7-2 and TRBJ1-4; TRBD1 is a possible D gene (5 bases). The V gene's germline CDR1 is SGHTA and CDR2 FQGNSA. V dropped 5 bases and J dropped 4 bases, with 11 bases sitting between them. The length of the CDR3 is 14 residues. DNA for the CDR3: TGTGCCAGCAGCCCGACAGTGTTTAATGAAAAACTGTTTTTT. Translating it yields CASSPTVFNEKLFF.

The chain joins TRBV28 to TRBJ2-5; TRBD2 might be the D (6 bases). The CDR3 has 15 amino acids. Looked up from germline, CDR1 is MDHEN and CDR2 is SYDVKM. V lost 6 bases and J 3 bases, leaving 17 bases between the germline ends. CDR3 bases: TGTGCCAGCAGCCTAAAGGGACGGACTAAAGAGACCCAGTACTTC. It yields the protein CASSLKGRTKETQYF.

The rearrangement uses TRBV6-5 and TRBJ2-1; TRBD2 might be the D (6 bases). Trimming stripped 0 bases from V and 7 bases from J, with 13 bases between. This CDR3 region has 15 residues. Germline lookup yields CDR1 MNHEY and CDR2 SVGAGI. This CDR3 reads CASSYSKRVGNEQFF. In nucleotides, the CDR3 is TGTGCCAGCAGTTACTCGAAGCGGGTTGGAAATGAGCAGTTCTTC.

DNA of the CDR3: TGTGCCAGCAGCCAATGGGGGGGGCCGGATCAGCCCCAGCATTTT. Translated, it gives CASSQWGGPDQPQHF. This rearrangement joins TRBV16 to TRBJ1-5; D is perhaps TRBD1 (6 bases). From germline, CDR1 is KGHSY and CDR2 FQNENV. The CDR3 is made up of 15 amino acids. Trimming removed 1 base at V and 5 bases at J, with 12 bases between.

V and J are TRBV10-3 and TRBJ2-6, with TRBD2 matching over 7 bases. Germline V lookup: CDR1 ENHRY, CDR2 SYGVKD. The CDR3 is 14 residues long. V dropped 8 bases and J dropped 2; count of bases not matched to a gene: 3. The CDR3 region is CAIGRETGANVLTF. DNA of the CDR3: TGTGCCATCGGGAGGGAAACTGGGGCCAACGTCCTGACTTTC.